This T cell receptor (beta chain) emerged from a study of shared clonotypes between healthy human individuals. Study-wide findings and caveats: As a rule, naive subsets had a larger estimated richness than memory subsets. Non-shared clonotypes showed lower generation probabilities than clonotypes common to all four donors.

On this clone: The antigen remains unidentified.

TCRdb's copy holds only in-frame clones and misses some; the assay was immunoSEQ multiplex PCR. The profile covers roughly 2.6 million clones, with 85% to 95% appearing a single time and more than 0.12% taken by the ten largest. The donor population consisted of healthy HIV-negative adults with no recent acute infections or vaccinations. The split of CD4+ cells yielded CD45RA+ naive and CD45RA-negative memory subsets. The TCR sequence derives from a man younger than 35 in good health. The source material was naive CD4+ T cells sorted from blood. Subset noted: CD45RA+ positively selected.

The chain's CDR3 is CASSRRSTGELFF. The CDR3 bases are TGTGCCAGCAGCCGTCGGTCCACCGGGGAGCTGTTTTTT. This chain uses TRBV28 with TRBJ2-2; D uncertain. The germline gives CDR1 MDHEN, CDR2 SYDVKM. The V gene lost 6 bases and the J gene lost 4 bases, with 9 bases spanning the gap. There are 13 residues in the CDR3. The whole variable domain, filled in from reference TRBV28 and TRBJ2-2, reads DVKVTQSSRYLVKRTGEKVFLECVQDMDHENMFWYRQDPGLGLRLIYFSYDVKMKEKGDIPEGYSVSREKKERFSLILESASTNQTSMYLCASSRRSTGELFFGEGSRLTVL.